The 10 T cell receptor beta chains presented below share a single source sample, sequenced in a study of human T cells and chemical hapten exposure. Time point meaning: patch test 1, 2 weeks after DPC sensitization. Treatment of the sample: therapeutic diphenylcyclopropenone sensitization with weekly scalp DPC. TCRdb redid the calling of the RACE reads with MiXCR, one entry per CDR3 protein. The table lists about 120,000 distinct CDR3 sequences, approximately 15% of them singletons. The source material was whole blood, sampled in connection with sensitization to the hapten diphenylcyclopropenone (DPC). The source of these receptors is a man between 18 and 29 years old with alopecia areata. Some clones in this sample may be carry-over from other donors' samples.

This clonotype was picked up a small number of times. This chain links TRBV18 with TRBJ1-3; D unclear. Trimming left V 3 bases short and J 0 bases short, with 15 bases between. This CDR3 has 17 residues. Per germline, CDR1 KGHSH and CDR2 LQKENI. CDR3 sequence: CASSPQTSASSGNTIYF. In nucleotides, the CDR3 is TGTGCCAGCTCACCGCAGACAAGTGCCAGCTCTGGAAACACCATATATTTT.

A single count supports this clonotype. The genes are TRBV4-3 and TRBJ1-6, with D possibly matching TRBD1 (5 bases). V shed 0 bases and J shed 7 bases, with 7 bases lying between them. The CDR3 is 14 residues long. Germline assignment: CDR1 LGHNA and CDR2 YSLEER. CDR3 region: CASSQEPGNSPLHF. The CDR3, as DNA: TGCGCCAGCAGCCAAGAGCCAGGGAATTCACCCCTCCACTTT.

This rearrangement joins TRBV29-1 to TRBJ2-7; D gene ambiguous. The V and J ends lost 4 bases and 13 bases respectively, with 17 bases between them. Germline V CDR1 and CDR2: SQVTM, ANQGSEA. The CDR3 length is 11 residues. Written as DNA, the CDR3 is TGCAGCGTTGGAGGACCTTCTTCCTCCTACTTC. Amino acids: CSVGGPSSSYF.

This chain uses TRBV29-1 with TRBJ2-7; D gene ambiguous. V was shortened by 2 bases and J by 6 bases, with 14 bases between the two germline ends. This CDR3 is 13 amino acids long. CDR1 is SQVTM, CDR2 ANQGSEA, per germline. CDR3 bases: TGCAGCGTTGAAAGCACAGACCCTCCCGAGCAGTACTTC. Amino acid sequence: CSVESTDPPEQYF.

This clonotype was detected only a few times. CDR3 in amino acids: CASIDRDGYGYTF. The CDR3 coding sequence is TGTGCCAGCATCGACAGGGATGGCTATGGCTACACCTTC. This sequence joins TRBV6-2 or TRBV6-3 and TRBJ1-2; 7 bases line up with TRBD1. The CDR3 has 13 residues. The germline V gene encodes CDR1 MNHEY and CDR2 SVGEGT. With 7 bases clipped from V and 4 bases from J, the junction kept 6 bases outside the gene matches.

Worth noting for this clonotype: With a much larger clone just one base away, this may be a read error. The gene calls are TRBV2 and TRBJ1-1, with 9 bases identical to TRBD1. Per the germline V gene, CDR1 is SNHLY and CDR2 is FYNNEI. The CDR3 covers 14 residues. The junction had 2 bases not matched to a gene; V was cut back by 5 bases and J by 1 base. The CDR3 sequence is CASSKGQGNTEAFF. For the CDR3, the DNA is TGTGCCAGCAGTAAGGGACAGGGGAACACTGAAGCTTTCTTT.

V is TRBV6-5 and J is TRBJ2-3; no definite D call. Trimming removed 6 bases from V and 3 bases from J, with 10 bases in between. CDR1 is MNHEY and CDR2 is SVGAGI in the germline V gene. CDR3 size: 13 residues. CDR3 residues: CASSRDGTDTQYF. The CDR3 bases are TGTGCCAGCAGCCGCGACGGAACAGATACGCAGTATTTT.

Ten or more counts support this clonotype. The V and J genes are TRBV19 and TRBJ2-6, with 9 bases lining up with TRBD1. The CDR3 extends over 19 amino acids. Germline V gene lookup returns CDR1 LNHDA and CDR2 SQIVND (reference sequence). J gave up 2 bases and V 3 bases, and 11 bases lay outside the gene matches. In nucleotides, the CDR3 is TGTGCCAGTAGTATGAGGGAGGACAGGGGAGAGACTGGGGCCAACGTCCTGACTTTC. Protein: CASSMREDRGETGANVLTF. Looking up the rest from reference TRBV19 and TRBJ2-6 gives the full variable domain: DGGITQSPKYLFRKEGQNVTLSCEQNLNHDAMYWYRQDPGQGLRLIYYSQIVNDFQKGDIAEGYSVSREKKESFPLTVTSAQKNPTAFYLCASSMREDRGETGANVLTFGAGSRLTVL.

This clonotype was seen repeatedly, ten times or more. The gene calls are TRBV7-3 and TRBJ2-1; 9 bases agree with TRBD1. Germline V gene lookup returns CDR1 SGHTA and CDR2 FQGTGA. The CDR3 length is 14 residues. The V gene end was trimmed by 3 bases and the J gene end by 8 bases; junction bases not matched to a gene: 5. CDR3 protein: CASSLTDRGDEQFF. The DNA for the CDR3 is TGTGCCAGCAGCTTGACTGACAGGGGGGATGAGCAGTTCTTC.

This chain links TRBV9 with TRBJ2-7, with 9 nucleotides matching TRBD1. Germline trimming cut 0 bases from V and 6 bases from J; bases unmatched to any gene: 13. This CDR3 is built from 17 residues. Germline CDR1 and CDR2: SGDLS and YYNGEE. CDR3 residues: CASSVASGQGGCSEQYV. CDR3 nucleotides: TGTGCCAGCAGCGTAGCATCGGGACAGGGAGGATGTAGCGAGCAGTACGTC.